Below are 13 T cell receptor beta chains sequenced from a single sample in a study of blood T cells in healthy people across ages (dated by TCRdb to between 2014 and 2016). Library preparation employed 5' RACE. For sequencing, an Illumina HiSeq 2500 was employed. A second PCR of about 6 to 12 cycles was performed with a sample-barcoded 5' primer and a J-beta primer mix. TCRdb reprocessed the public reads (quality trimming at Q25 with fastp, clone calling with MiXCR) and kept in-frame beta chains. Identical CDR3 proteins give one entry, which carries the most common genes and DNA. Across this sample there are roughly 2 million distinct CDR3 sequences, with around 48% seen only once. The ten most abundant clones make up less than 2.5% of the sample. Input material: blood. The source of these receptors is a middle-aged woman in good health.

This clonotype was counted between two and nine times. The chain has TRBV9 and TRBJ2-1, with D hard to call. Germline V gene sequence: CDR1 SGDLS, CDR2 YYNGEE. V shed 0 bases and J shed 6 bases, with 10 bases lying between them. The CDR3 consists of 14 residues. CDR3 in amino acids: CASSVGAVGNEQFF. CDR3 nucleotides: TGTGCCAGCAGCGTAGGGGCAGTAGGCAATGAGCAGTTCTTC.

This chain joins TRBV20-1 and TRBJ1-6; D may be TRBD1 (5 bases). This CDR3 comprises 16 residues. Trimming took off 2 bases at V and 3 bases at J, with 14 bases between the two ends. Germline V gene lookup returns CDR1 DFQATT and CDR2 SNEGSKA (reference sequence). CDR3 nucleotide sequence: TGCAGTGCTAGACCGCGGGGGGGGAACTATAATTCACCCCTCCACTTT. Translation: CSARPRGGNYNSPLHF.

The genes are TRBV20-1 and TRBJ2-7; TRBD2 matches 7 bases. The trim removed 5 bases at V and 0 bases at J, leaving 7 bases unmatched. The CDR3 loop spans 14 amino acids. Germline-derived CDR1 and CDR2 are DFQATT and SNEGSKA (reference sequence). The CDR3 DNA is TGCAGTGCTCCGAGCGGGGTCAGCTCCTACGAGCAGTACTTC. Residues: CSAPSGVSSYEQYF.

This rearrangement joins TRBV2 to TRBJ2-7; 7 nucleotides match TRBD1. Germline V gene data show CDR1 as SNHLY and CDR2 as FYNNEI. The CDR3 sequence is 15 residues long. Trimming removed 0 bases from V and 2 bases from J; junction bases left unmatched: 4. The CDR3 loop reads CASSEAGQGAYEQYF. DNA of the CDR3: TGTGCCAGCAGTGAAGCAGGTCAGGGGGCCTACGAGCAGTACTTC.

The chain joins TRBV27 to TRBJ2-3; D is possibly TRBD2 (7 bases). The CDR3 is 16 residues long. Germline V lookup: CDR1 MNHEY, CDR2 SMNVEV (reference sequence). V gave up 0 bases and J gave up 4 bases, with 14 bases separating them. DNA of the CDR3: TGTGCCAGCAGTTTATCAAAGCGCGGGGGCTCAGATACGCAGTATTTT. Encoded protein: CASSLSKRGGSDTQYF.

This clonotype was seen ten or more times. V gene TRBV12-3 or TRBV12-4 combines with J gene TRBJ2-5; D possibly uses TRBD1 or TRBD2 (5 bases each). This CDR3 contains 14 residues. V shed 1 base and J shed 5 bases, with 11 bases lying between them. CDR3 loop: CASSLDGAGETQYF. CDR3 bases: TGTGCCAGCAGTTTAGACGGGGCTGGGGAGACCCAGTACTTC.

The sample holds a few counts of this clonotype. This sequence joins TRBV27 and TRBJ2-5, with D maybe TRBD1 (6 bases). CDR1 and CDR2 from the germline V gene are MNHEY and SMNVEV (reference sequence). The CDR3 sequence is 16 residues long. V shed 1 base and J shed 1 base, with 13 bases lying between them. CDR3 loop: CASSLWGQVFQETQYF. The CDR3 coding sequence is TGTGCCAGCAGTTTATGGGGGCAGGTCTTCCAAGAGACCCAGTACTTC.

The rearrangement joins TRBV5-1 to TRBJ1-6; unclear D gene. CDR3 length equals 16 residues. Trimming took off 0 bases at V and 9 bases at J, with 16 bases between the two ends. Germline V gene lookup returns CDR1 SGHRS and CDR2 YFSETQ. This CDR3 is CASSLVAGSLVSPLHF. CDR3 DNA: TGCGCCAGCAGCTTGGTGGCAGGCAGCTTGGTTTCACCCCTCCACTTT.

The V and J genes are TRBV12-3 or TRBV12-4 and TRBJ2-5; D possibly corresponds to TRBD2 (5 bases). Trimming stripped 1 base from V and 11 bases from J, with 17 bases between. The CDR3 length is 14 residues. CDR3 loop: CASSLEASIDEQYF. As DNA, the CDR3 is TGTGCCAGCAGTTTAGAGGCTAGCATAGATGAGCAGTACTTC.

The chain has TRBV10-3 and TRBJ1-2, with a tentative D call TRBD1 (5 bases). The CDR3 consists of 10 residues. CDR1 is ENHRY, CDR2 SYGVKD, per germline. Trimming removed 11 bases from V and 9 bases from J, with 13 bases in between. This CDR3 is CAGPRGSYTF. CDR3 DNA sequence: TGTGCCGGTCCGAGGGGTAGCTACACCTTC.

CDR3 in amino acids: CASSVWDSTYEQYF. The CDR3 DNA reads TGTGCCAGCAGTGTGTGGGACAGTACCTACGAGCAGTACTTC. V is TRBV2 and J is TRBJ2-7, with 7 bases lining up with TRBD1. CDR1 is SNHLY, CDR2 FYNNEI, per germline. This CDR3 contains 14 residues. The ends lost 4 bases at V and 2 bases at J; junction bases unmatched: 5.

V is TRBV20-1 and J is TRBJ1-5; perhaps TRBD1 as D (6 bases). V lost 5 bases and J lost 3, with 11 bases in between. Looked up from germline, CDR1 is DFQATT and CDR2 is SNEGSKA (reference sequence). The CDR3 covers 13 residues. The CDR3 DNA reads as TGCAGTGCTCGGACAGACCTCAATCAGCCCCAGCATTTT. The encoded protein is CSARTDLNQPQHF.

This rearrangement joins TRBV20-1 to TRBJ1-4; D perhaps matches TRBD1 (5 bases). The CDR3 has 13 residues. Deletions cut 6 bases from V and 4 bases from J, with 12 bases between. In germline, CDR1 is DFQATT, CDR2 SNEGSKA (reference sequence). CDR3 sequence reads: CSAEGRDNEKLFF. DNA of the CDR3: TGCAGTGCCGAGGGACGGGATAATGAAAAACTGTTTTTT.